These 31 T cell receptor beta chains originate from one sample sequenced in a study of cytomegalovirus exposure and HLA in healthy donors. The PCR employed 60 Vbeta primers together with 13 Jbeta primers. Profiled with immunoSEQ multiplex PCR; TCRdb holds only in-frame clones, not every one. The sample has fewer than 200,000 clones, around 72% seen once. Sequences were obtained from PBMCs. The receptors stem from a man aged 18 to 30 in good health and CMV-seronegative.

J is TRBJ1-1 and V is TRBV6-6, with TRBD1 identical over 10 bases. The germline V gene has CDR1 MNHNY and CDR2 SVGAGI (reference sequence). The ends lost 6 bases at V and 3 bases at J; junction bases unmatched: 4. The CDR3 covers 14 residues. The CDR3 DNA reads TGTGCCAGCAGGACAGGGGGCGCCGACACTGAAGCTTTCTTT. Residues: CASRTGGADTEAFF.

This clone was seen just once. This chain connects TRBV5-1 to TRBJ1-4; D is undetermined. This CDR3 contains 18 residues. Germline CDR1 SGHRS, CDR2 YFSETQ. V lost 2 bases, J lost 0 bases, and 17 bases lay in between. Here the CDR3 reads CASSFLPGGTATNEKLFF. CDR3 bases: TGCGCCAGCAGCTTTCTCCCAGGAGGAACTGCAACTAATGAAAAACTGTTTTTT.

The rearrangement joins TRBV9 to TRBJ2-7, with TRBD2 matching 8 bases. The CDR3 has 14 amino acids. After removal of 0 bases from V and 7 bases from J, the junction contained 6 bases not matched to a gene. Germline loops: CDR1 SGDLS, CDR2 YYNGEE. The DNA of the CDR3 is TGTGCCAGCAGCGTAGACGGGAGGGCGAGGGAGCAGTACTTC. As protein: CASSVDGRAREQYF.

The V and J genes are TRBV2 and TRBJ2-2; the match to TRBD1 covers 8 bases. The CDR3 has 14 amino acids. In germline, CDR1 is SNHLY, CDR2 FYNNEI. V shed 4 bases, J shed 5 bases, and the junction held 3 bases outside the gene matches. CDR3 region: CASSVRQGTGELFF. Written as DNA, the CDR3 is TGTGCCAGCAGTGTAAGACAGGGGACCGGGGAGCTGTTTTTT.

V usage is TRBV25-1 and J usage is TRBJ2-5; a possible D gene is TRBD1 (6 bases). V lost 3 bases and J 4 bases, leaving 15 bases between the germline ends. This CDR3 is 15 amino acids long. Germline V lookup: CDR1 MGHDK, CDR2 SYGVNS. CDR3 amino acids: CASSDSQGGGETQYF. The CDR3 DNA follows: TGTGCCAGCAGTGATTCACAGGGTGGGGGAGAGACCCAGTACTTC.

This chain joins TRBV11-2 and TRBJ2-7, with TRBD1 as a possible D gene (6 bases). Germline V gene lookup returns CDR1 SGHAT and CDR2 FQNNGV. The CDR3 is 15 residues long. V lost 3 bases and J 4 bases, leaving 16 bases between the germline ends. CDR3 coding DNA: TGTGCCAGCAGCTTGGGACACCCGTCGAGTTACGAGCAGTACTTC. Amino acid sequence: CASSLGHPSSYEQYF.

The chain recombines TRBV7-6 with TRBJ2-1, with D unresolved. Between the trimmed V and J ends, which lost 2 bases and 5 bases, there was a span of 13 bases. Germline V CDR1 and CDR2: SGHVS, FNYEAQ. The CDR3 length is 15 residues. CDR3: CASSLYPARNNEQFF. In DNA, the CDR3 is TGTGCCAGCAGCTTATATCCAGCGCGGAACAATGAGCAGTTCTTC.

This rearrangement joins TRBV7-9 to TRBJ1-2; 8 bases align to TRBD1. The CDR3 has 14 residues. J was trimmed by 4 bases and V by 5 bases; bases with no gene match: 6. Germline CDR1 SEHNR, CDR2 FQNEAQ (reference sequence). CDR3 bases: TGTGCCAGCAGCCGTCCGACAGGGGCCTATGGCTACACCTTC. It specifies CASSRPTGAYGYTF. Full variable domain (outside the CDR3, taken from reference TRBV7-9 and TRBJ1-2): DTGVSQNPRHKITKRGQNVTFRCDPISEHNRLYWYRQTLGQGPEFLTYFQNEAQLEKSRLLSDRFSAERPKGSFSTLEIQRTEQGDSAMYLCASSRPTGAYGYTFGSGTRLTVV.

V is TRBV6-6 and J is TRBJ2-7; 10 bases agree with TRBD2. Germline assignment: CDR1 MNHNY and CDR2 SVGAGI (reference sequence). V dropped 7 bases and J dropped 4; count of bases not matched to a gene: 13. The CDR3 runs 16 residues. CDR3 coding DNA: TGTGCCAGCACCTTTTGGGGGACTAGCGAGAAATACGAGCAGTACTTC. This gives the protein CASTFWGTSEKYEQYF.

This clone was recorded once. This chain uses TRBV5-3 with TRBJ1-3; D ambiguous. TRBV5-3 is an open reading frame, and its role is uncertain. V was trimmed by 4 bases and J by 5 bases, leaving 25 bases between them. The CDR3 has 18 residues. CDR3 DNA: TGTGCCAGAAGCATTGCGATTTATGGCAGACTCCAGAGAAACACCATATATTTT. Translation gives CARSIAIYGRLQRNTIYF.

The chain links TRBV29-1 to TRBJ1-2; D unresolved. This CDR3 region has 16 residues. Looked up from germline, CDR1 is SQVTM and CDR2 is ANQGSEA. The V end was cut by 3 bases, the J end by 4 bases, with 21 bases between. The CDR3: CSVDGSSLLKSYGYTF. The CDR3 region has the DNA TGCAGCGTTGACGGGAGCAGTCTCCTTAAATCCTATGGCTACACCTTC.

CDR3 in DNA: TGTGCCAGCAGTTTTTTGGACGGGAGCTCCTACGAGCAGTACTTC. Translation: CASSFLDGSSYEQYF. This rearrangement joins TRBV28 to TRBJ2-7, with D tentatively TRBD2 (6 bases). Germline V CDR1 and CDR2: MDHEN, SYDVKM. CDR3 length: 15 amino acids. V dropped 3 bases and J dropped 0 bases, with 12 bases sitting between them.

To note about this clone: Germline is not matched at one junction end, which may reflect a read error. In the same sample, other DNA sequences code for this CDR3. V usage is TRBV25-1 and J usage is TRBJ1-4; D is uncertain. The germline CDR1 and CDR2 sequences are MGHDK and SYGVNS. This CDR3 comprises 13 residues. CDR3 in amino acids: CASSEAHREKLFF. DNA of the CDR3: TGTGCCAGCAGTGAAGCACATCGTGAAAAGCTGTTTTTT.

This sequence joins TRBV6-1 and TRBJ1-2, with D perhaps TRBD1 (5 bases). Trimming shortened V by 6 bases and J by 4 bases, and 12 bases separated the two germline ends. This CDR3 has 13 residues. The V gene's germline CDR1 is MNHNS and CDR2 SASEGT. CDR3 protein: CASRPRESYGYTF. As DNA, the CDR3 is TGTGCCAGCAGACCCAGGGAATCCTATGGCTACACCTTC.

The chain employs TRBV10-3 and TRBJ1-6; 7 bases align to TRBD1. Germline CDR1 and CDR2: ENHRY and SYGVKD. CDR3 length: 14 residues. V shed 5 bases, J shed 10 bases, and the junction held 8 bases outside the gene matches. The CDR3 DNA follows: TGTGCCATCAGTTGGGGGGACAGTAACTCACCCCTCCACTTT. This sequence encodes CAISWGDSNSPLHF.

CDR3 sequence: CASSLDRGEPQHF. CDR3 in DNA: TGTGCCAGCAGCTTAGACAGGGGGGAGCCCCAGCATTTT. The gene calls are TRBV7-9 and TRBJ1-5; TRBD1 matches at 8 bases. Germline loops: CDR1 SEHNR, CDR2 FQNEAQ (reference sequence). The V segment lost 1 base and the J segment 8 bases; nucleotides outside the gene matches: 1. The CDR3 sequence is 13 residues long.

This clone is a singleton in its sample. The chain links TRBV7-9 to TRBJ1-2, with a possible D match to TRBD1 (5 bases). In germline, CDR1 is SEHNR, CDR2 FQNEAQ (reference sequence). The CDR3 totals 17 residues. V lost 10 bases, J lost 7 bases, and 31 bases lay in between. The CDR3 bases are TGTGCCACCGCCGCCCTCACCTCCGGGACTCCCCTCATTGGCTACACCTTC. Protein product: CATAALTSGTPLIGYTF.

Details on this clone: Other DNA sequences in the sample encode the same CDR3. The chain has TRBV19 and TRBJ2-5, with 8 bases identical to TRBD2. This CDR3 spans 12 amino acids. The V and J ends lost 5 bases and 5 bases, in that order; junction bases with no gene match: 1. Germline V gene data show CDR1 as LNHDA and CDR2 as SQIVND (reference sequence). CDR3 coding DNA: TGTGCCAGTAGTGCGGGAGGCGAGACCCAGTACTTC. It is translated as CASSAGGETQYF.

Comments on this clone: A read error may account for a junction end that differs from germline. The chain is built from TRBV7-9 and TRBJ2-3; 11 bases fit TRBD2. This CDR3 is 16 amino acids long. CDR1 is SEHNR, CDR2 FQNEAQ, per germline (reference sequence). The CDR3: CSSSFRTSGSTDTQYF. The CDR3 region has the DNA TGTTCCAGCAGCTTCCGGACTAGCGGGAGCACAGATACGCAGTATTTT.

This clone was seen only a few times. V and J are TRBV7-8 and TRBJ2-7; the D is unclear. The CDR3 spans 13 residues. Between the trimmed V and J ends, which lost 7 bases and 4 bases, there was a span of 14 bases. Germline loops: CDR1 SGHVS, CDR2 FQNEAQ. The CDR3 spells CASKQKQAYEQYF. In DNA, the CDR3 is TGTGCCAGCAAGCAGAAGCAGGCATACGAGCAGTACTTC.

The rearrangement uses TRBV18 and TRBJ2-3, with D unresolved. Germline values: CDR1 KGHSH, CDR2 LQKENI. The CDR3 totals 12 residues. V dropped 4 bases and J dropped 6 bases, with 8 bases sitting between them. The CDR3 reads CASSLAGDTQYF. The DNA of the CDR3 is TGTGCCAGCTCACTGGCCGGGGATACGCAGTATTTT.

The chain employs TRBV19 and TRBJ2-1; the match to TRBD1 covers 9 bases. The CDR3 consists of 14 residues. V lost 10 bases, J lost 7 bases, and 11 bases stayed unmatched. The germline CDR1 and CDR2 sequences are LNHDA and SQIVND (reference sequence). CDR3 nucleotide sequence: TGTGCCACCGGGGGACAGGGTTTTTCTAATGAGCAGTTCTTC. As protein: CATGGQGFSNEQFF.

This chain joins TRBV7-9 and TRBJ1-2; 9 bases match TRBD1. CDR1 SEHNR and CDR2 FQNEAQ come from the germline V gene (reference sequence). The CDR3 sequence is 14 residues long. V was pared by 4 bases and J by 4 bases, with 4 bases of the junction left unmatched. The CDR3 is CASSSGQGSYGYTF. CDR3 coding DNA: TGTGCCAGCAGCTCTGGACAGGGGAGCTATGGCTACACCTTC.

The chain combines TRBV30 with TRBJ1-5; possible D gene TRBD1, 6 bases. With 0 bases removed from V and 7 bases from J, the gap between germline ends came to 16 bases. Germline V gene lookup returns CDR1 GTSNPN and CDR2 SVGIG (reference sequence). The CDR3 has 15 residues. The CDR3 sequence is CAWSVLGGAGQPQHF. In DNA form, the CDR3 reads TGTGCCTGGAGTGTACTGGGGGGGGCAGGACAGCCCCAGCATTTT. The variable domain in full, completed from reference TRBV30 and TRBJ1-5, reads SQTIHQWPATLVQPVGSPLSLECTVEGTSNPNLYWYRQAAGRGLQLLFYSVGIGQISSEVPQNLSASRPQDRQFILSSKKLLLSDSGFYLCAWSVLGGAGQPQHFGDGTRLSIL.

V usage is TRBV6-5 and J usage is TRBJ2-7, with 8 nucleotides matching TRBD1. V lost 2 bases and J lost 7; bases outside the gene matches: 4. The germline V gene encodes CDR1 MNHEY and CDR2 SVGAGI. The CDR3 is made up of 13 amino acids. CDR3 sequence (DNA): TGTGCCAGCAGTTACACAGGGGGGCGAGAGCAGTACTTC. Translation gives CASSYTGGREQYF.

The gene calls are TRBV7-2 and TRBJ2-7; D possibly corresponds to TRBD2 (6 bases). This CDR3 contains 14 residues. Germline V gene lookup returns CDR1 SGHTA and CDR2 FQGNSA. Trimming cost V 3 bases and J 0 bases, with 9 bases left between them. This CDR3 is CASSFQTSSYEQYF. In nucleotides, the CDR3 is TGTGCCAGCAGCTTTCAGACTAGCTCCTACGAGCAGTACTTC.

This CDR3 reads CATSQEITDTQYF. The CDR3 bases are TGTGCCACCTCTCAGGAAATCACAGATACGCAGTATTTT. The chain combines TRBV2 with TRBJ2-3; the D is unclear. The CDR3 contains 13 residues. V dropped 10 bases and J dropped 2 bases, with 13 bases sitting between them. In germline, CDR1 is SNHLY, CDR2 FYNNEI.

The J gene is TRBJ1-1, the V gene TRBV27; unclear D gene. CDR1 MNHEY and CDR2 SMNVEV come from the germline V gene (reference sequence). The V end lost 6 bases, the J end lost 0 bases, and 8 bases lay between the germline ends. CDR3 length: 13 amino acids. The CDR3 DNA sequence: TGTGCCAGCAGGCCGACTTTGAACACTGAAGCTTTCTTT. Amino acids: CASRPTLNTEAFF.

This clone has just a few counts. The chain is built from TRBV6-5 and TRBJ2-3; a possible D gene is TRBD2 (5 bases). Trimming shortened V by 7 bases and J by 6 bases, and 20 bases separated the two germline ends. The CDR3 is 15 residues long. Germline-derived CDR1 and CDR2 are MNHEY and SVGAGI. In DNA, the CDR3 is TGTGCCAGCAAGGAGGCAGCCTTAGCGATGGATACGCAGTATTTT. It is translated as CASKEAALAMDTQYF.

This clone has a handful of counts. The rearrangement joins TRBV7-9 to TRBJ2-7; 8 bases map to TRBD2. Germline values: CDR1 SEHNR, CDR2 FQNEAQ (reference sequence). J gave up 6 bases and V 5 bases, and 12 bases lay outside the gene matches. The CDR3 totals 15 residues. The CDR3 here is CASSTLLAATGEQYF. Written as DNA, the CDR3 is TGTGCCAGCAGCACCCTACTAGCGGCAACCGGCGAGCAGTACTTC.

The V and J genes are TRBV4-1 and TRBJ2-3; the match to TRBD2 covers 8 bases. J lost 2 bases, V lost 4 bases, and 14 bases had no gene match. Germline CDR1 is MGHRA and CDR2 is YSYEKL. CDR3 length: 18 residues. The CDR3 region is CASSPGLLGGRPTDTQYF. DNA of the CDR3: TGCGCCAGCAGCCCAGGGCTCCTTGGCGGGAGGCCCACAGATACGCAGTATTTT.